One and the same sample provided the 23 T cell receptor beta chains below, sequenced in a study of shared clonotypes between healthy human individuals. Assay: immunoSEQ multiplex PCR; the TCRdb copy retains only in-frame clones and omits some. This sample has more than 1.2 million clones; around 98.5% occur once, and the top ten carry 0.36%. Sequenced material: naive CD4+ T cells sorted from blood. The subset denotes: CD45RA+ positively selected. These receptors all come from a man aged 25 to 40 in good health.

The chain has TRBV28 and TRBJ2-7; 7 nucleotides line up with TRBD1. V shed 7 bases, J shed 0 bases, and the junction held 12 bases outside the gene matches. Germline loops: CDR1 MDHEN, CDR2 SYDVKM. The CDR3 runs 16 residues. CDR3 in amino acids: CASIGPGQPSSYEQYF. CDR3 DNA: TGTGCCAGCATTGGACCGGGACAGCCCTCCTCCTACGAGCAGTACTTC.

V and J are TRBV5-6 and TRBJ2-1; D is uncertain. The germline V and J ends were trimmed by 0 bases and 6 bases, with 7 bases remaining between them. The CDR3 is 13 amino acids. Germline V CDR1 and CDR2: SGHDT, YYEEEE. As DNA, the CDR3 is TGTGCCAGCAGCTTGGCAAGCTCCAATGAGCAGTTCTTC. This translates into CASSLASSNEQFF.

V and J are TRBV6-6 and TRBJ1-2, with D possibly being TRBD1 (5 bases). V gave up 7 bases and J gave up 5 bases, with 11 bases separating them. This CDR3 spans 12 amino acids. Germline values: CDR1 MNHNY, CDR2 SVGAGI (reference sequence). The CDR3 is CASTLAGYGYTF. The CDR3 DNA follows: TGTGCCAGCACCCTGGCAGGGTATGGCTACACCTTC.

This clone has a single count. The chain couples TRBV10-3 to TRBJ1-2, with 11 bases fitting TRBD1. CDR1 is ENHRY, CDR2 SYGVKD, per germline. The CDR3 contains 15 residues. J gave up 7 bases and V 6 bases, and 10 bases lay outside the gene matches. The CDR3 DNA follows: TGTGCCATCAGAGCCGGGACAGGGGGTTCCGGTGGCTACACCTTC. This translates into CAIRAGTGGSGGYTF.

In its sample, this clone was seen once. The chain's CDR3 is CASSSLAGDTQYF. CDR3 sequence (DNA): TGTGCCAGTAGTTCACTAGCGGGAGATACGCAGTATTTT. The chain couples TRBV19 to TRBJ2-3, with TRBD2 matching 9 bases. The trim removed 5 bases at V and 5 bases at J, leaving 2 bases unmatched. The CDR3 covers 13 residues. Germline V lookup: CDR1 LNHDA, CDR2 SQIVND (reference sequence).

V gene TRBV28 combines with J gene TRBJ2-1; TRBD2 might be the D (5 bases). Deletions cut 7 bases from V and 6 bases from J, with 25 bases between. Germline V gene sequence: CDR1 MDHEN, CDR2 SYDVKM. The CDR3 contains 17 residues. The CDR3 here is CASTLSGGGKGSNEQFF. DNA for the CDR3: TGTGCCAGCACCCTTTCAGGAGGTGGTAAAGGGAGCAATGAGCAGTTCTTC.

This chain links TRBV11-2 with TRBJ2-2; 7 nucleotides match TRBD2. Trimming took 2 bases from V and 4 from J; bases not matched to a gene: 13. CDR1 is SGHAT, CDR2 FQNNGV, per germline. The CDR3 extends over 18 amino acids. CDR3 nucleotide sequence: TGTGCCAGCAGCTTAAGGGGAGGCGGGAGCCCCCTCACCGGGGAGCTGTTTTTT. This encodes CASSLRGGGSPLTGELFF.

V is TRBV11-2 and J is TRBJ2-7; D perhaps matches TRBD2 (5 bases). The germline V gene encodes CDR1 SGHAT and CDR2 FQNNGV. This CDR3 comprises 14 residues. With 2 bases removed from V and 7 bases from J, the gap between germline ends came to 15 bases. CDR3 in DNA: TGTGCCAGCAGCTTACTAGCTGGTCTTGGGGAGCAGTACTTC. Amino acids: CASSLLAGLGEQYF. Full variable domain (outside the CDR3, taken from reference TRBV11-2 and TRBJ2-7): EAGVAQSPRYKIIEKRQSVAFWCNPISGHATLYWYQQILGQGPKLLIQFQNNGVVDDSQLPKDRFSAERLKGVDSTLKIQPAKLEDSAVYLCASSLLAGLGEQYFGPGTRLTVT.

This clone was seen a single time. This rearrangement joins TRBV18 to TRBJ2-1; the D gene is possibly TRBD1 (5 bases). Per the germline V gene, CDR1 is KGHSH and CDR2 is LQKENI. With 3 bases removed from V and 6 bases from J, the gap between germline ends came to 15 bases. This CDR3 spans 15 amino acids. CDR3 sequence (DNA): TGTGCCAGCTCACCTGATTCTAGGGGTTTCAATGAGCAGTTCTTC. Translating gives CASSPDSRGFNEQFF.

The chain couples TRBV28 to TRBJ2-3; no definite D call. V lost 4 bases, J lost 0 bases, and 8 bases lay in between. The CDR3 spans 14 residues. The germline CDR1 and CDR2 sequences are MDHEN and SYDVKM. CDR3 in DNA: TGTGCCAGCAGTTCGGACGCAAGCACAGATACGCAGTATTTT. Translated, it gives CASSSDASTDTQYF.

DNA of the CDR3: TGTGCCAGCAGCTCTCCCCCCATAGGGGTTGGAACAGATACGCAGTATTTT. Translated: CASSSPPIGVGTDTQYF. This chain connects TRBV5-4 to TRBJ2-3; TRBD1 is a possible D gene (5 bases). The germline CDR1 and CDR2 sequences are SGHNT and YYREEE (reference sequence). V lost 3 bases, J lost 3 bases, and 20 bases lay in between. There are 17 residues in the CDR3.

The chain has TRBV15 and TRBJ2-1; D is unresolved. This CDR3 is built from 15 residues. Looked up from germline, CDR1 is LNHNV and CDR2 is YYDKDF (reference sequence). Trimming left V 1 base short and J 6 bases short, with 13 bases between. The CDR3 loop reads CATSRVKGSVNEQFF. The CDR3 DNA follows: TGTGCCACCAGCAGAGTTAAGGGCAGCGTCAATGAGCAGTTCTTC.

The chain uses TRBV7-9 and TRBJ1-4; possible D gene TRBD1, 6 bases. The ends were cut back, 5 bases at V and 0 bases at J, with 10 bases in the middle. The CDR3 consists of 15 residues. Germline V gene sequence: CDR1 SEHNR, CDR2 FQNEAQ (reference sequence). The CDR3: CASSRGQSTNEKLFF. The CDR3 DNA sequence: TGTGCCAGCAGCCGCGGACAGTCAACTAATGAAAAACTGTTTTTT.

V and J are TRBV4-3 and TRBJ2-7; D remains unclear. CDR1 and CDR2 from the germline V gene are LGHNA and YSLEER. Trimming removed 4 bases from V and 5 bases from J, with 18 bases in between. This CDR3 has 15 amino acids. This CDR3 reads CASSPRWLGADEQYF. CDR3 in DNA: TGCGCCAGCAGCCCTAGGTGGTTGGGCGCCGACGAGCAGTACTTC.

This chain links TRBV5-1 with TRBJ2-7; 10 bases line up with TRBD2. V shed 3 bases and J 2 bases; nucleotides not matched to a gene: 5. The CDR3 runs 15 residues. The germline gives CDR1 SGHRS, CDR2 YFSETQ. CDR3 sequence: CASSSQLAGTYEQYF. The CDR3 region has the DNA TGCGCCAGCAGCTCACAACTAGCGGGAACCTACGAGCAGTACTTC.

The J gene is TRBJ1-2, the V gene TRBV13; D gene uncertain. CDR1 is PRHDT, CDR2 FYEKMQ, per germline (reference sequence). The CDR3 contains 16 residues. Trimming left V 7 bases short and J 4 bases short, with 22 bases between. In nucleotides, the CDR3 is TGTGCCAGCACCATTTGGCGTGGCAGGATGATCTATGGCTACACCTTC. Translating gives CASTIWRGRMIYGYTF.

The rearrangement links TRBV10-3 to TRBJ2-1; 11 bases map to TRBD2. The CDR3 is made up of 14 amino acids. In germline, CDR1 is ENHRY, CDR2 SYGVKD. The V and J ends lost 6 bases and 8 bases, in that order; junction bases with no gene match: 6. CDR3 loop: CAISSSGRRDEQFF. In nucleotides, the CDR3 is TGTGCCATCAGCTCTAGCGGGAGGAGGGATGAGCAGTTCTTC.

V and J are TRBV5-1 and TRBJ2-4, with 8 bases matching TRBD2. The CDR3 is 13 residues long. Germline V gene sequence: CDR1 SGHRS, CDR2 YFSETQ. V trimming: 7 bases; J trimming: 7 bases; junction bases outside the gene matches: 7. CDR3 region: CASAEGLVNIQYF. For the CDR3, the DNA is TGCGCCAGCGCGGAGGGACTAGTGAACATTCAGTACTTC.

The rearrangement uses TRBV6-6 and TRBJ2-7; a possible D gene is TRBD1 (6 bases). Per germline, CDR1 MNHNY and CDR2 SVGAGI (reference sequence). Trimming pared 5 bases from V and 6 bases from J, leaving 11 bases between. This CDR3 has 12 amino acids. CDR3: CASSRGFGEQYF. In nucleotides, the CDR3 is TGTGCCAGCAGTAGGGGGTTCGGCGAGCAGTACTTC.

The chain uses TRBV5-4 and TRBJ1-4, with a weak D call TRBD1 (5 bases). Per the germline V gene, CDR1 is SGHNT and CDR2 is YYREEE (reference sequence). V was trimmed by 4 bases and J by 6 bases, leaving 22 bases between them. CDR3 length: 17 amino acids. Here the CDR3 reads CASSPWPKGGADEKLFF. Written as DNA, the CDR3 is TGTGCCAGCAGCCCGTGGCCCAAGGGAGGGGCTGATGAAAAACTGTTTTTT.

This clone was seen a single time. The same CDR3 also results from other DNA sequences found in this sample. The V and J genes are TRBV5-1 and TRBJ1-5; D ambiguous. This CDR3 has 13 residues. Germline V CDR1 and CDR2: SGHRS, YFSETQ. V was clipped by 4 bases and J by 4 bases, with 9 bases between them. In nucleotides, the CDR3 is TGCGCCAGCAGCCCTGAAGGAAATCAGCCCCAGCATTTT. Protein: CASSPEGNQPQHF.

The chain combines TRBV6-1 with TRBJ1-5, with TRBD1 as a possible D gene (6 bases). The V gene's germline CDR1 is MNHNS and CDR2 SASEGT. Trimming pared 5 bases from V and 2 bases from J, leaving 10 bases between. The CDR3 extends over 14 amino acids. The CDR3 is CASSPSGGNQPQHF. Written as DNA, the CDR3 is TGTGCCAGCAGTCCTTCAGGGGGCAATCAGCCCCAGCATTTT.

The chain is built from TRBV27 and TRBJ2-7; D is perhaps TRBD1 or TRBD2 (5 bases each). V lost 7 bases and J 2 bases, leaving 15 bases between the germline ends. Germline CDR1 reads MNHEY; CDR2 reads SMNVEV (reference sequence). The CDR3 is made up of 14 amino acids. In DNA, the CDR3 is TGTGCCAGCAAGGGGCCAGGGACCGCCTACGAGCAGTACTTC. It yields the protein CASKGPGTAYEQYF.